This T cell receptor beta chain was retrieved from a study of cytomegalovirus exposure and HLA in healthy donors. For the study at large: An earlier analysis identified 120 million or so unique TCR beta sequences in about 200 million T cells. Regarding the study as a whole: Cytomegalovirus-associated TCR beta chains were listed, numbering under 200.

PCR amplification relied on 60 Vbeta primers (plus 13 Jbeta primers). Generated by immunoSEQ multiplex PCR, the TCRdb table keeps only in-frame clones and is missing some. The sample comprises some 36,000 clones, almost 70% of which are singletons, and over 6% rests with the top ten. This CDR3 has 16 amino acids. Trimming removed 5 bases at V and 0 bases at J, with 11 bases between. Germline V gene lookup returns CDR1 SGHTA and CDR2 FQGNSA. Note on this clone: Its antigen is still unknown.

The rearrangement links TRBV7-2 to TRBJ2-6, with TRBD2 as a possible D gene (6 bases). Sample: PBMCs. This TCR was recovered from a young man in good health and CMV-seronegative. The CDR3 nucleotides read TGTGCCAGCAGCCAGAGGAGGGGCTCTGGGGCCAACGTCCTGACTTTC. Protein: CASSQRRGSGANVLTF.